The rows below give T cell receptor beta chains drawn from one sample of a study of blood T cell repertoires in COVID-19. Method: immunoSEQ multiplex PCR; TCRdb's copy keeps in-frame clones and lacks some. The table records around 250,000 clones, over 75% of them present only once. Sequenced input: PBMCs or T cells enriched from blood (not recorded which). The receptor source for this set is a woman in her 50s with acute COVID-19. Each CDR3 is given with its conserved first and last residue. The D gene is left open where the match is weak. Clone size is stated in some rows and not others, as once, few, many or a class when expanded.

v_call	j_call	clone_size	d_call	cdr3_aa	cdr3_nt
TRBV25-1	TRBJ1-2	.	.	CASSELDNNYGYTF	TGTGCCAGCAGTGAACTGGACAATAACTATGGCTACACCTTC
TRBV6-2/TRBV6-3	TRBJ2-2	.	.	CASSPGRGSGELFF	TGTGCCAGCAGCCCCGGCAGGGGATCCGGGGAGCTGTTTTTT
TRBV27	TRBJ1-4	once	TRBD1	CATTGSREKLFF	TGTGCCACGACAGGGAGTCGTGAAAAACTGTTTTTT
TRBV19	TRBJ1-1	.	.	CASSIPGGNTEAFF	TGTGCCAGTAGTATCCCTGGAGGGAACACTGAAGCTTTCTTT
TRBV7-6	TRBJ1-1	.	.	CASSLNKDLNTEAFF	TGTGCCAGCAGCCTCAATAAGGACTTGAACACTGAAGCTTTCTTT
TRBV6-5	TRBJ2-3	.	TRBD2	CASRLAGGPDTQYF	TGTGCCAGCAGGCTAGCGGGGGGGCCAGATACGCAGTATTTT
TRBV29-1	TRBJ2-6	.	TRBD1	CSVAKDRGSSGANVLTF	TGCAGCGTTGCGAAGGACAGGGGTAGCTCTGGGGCCAACGTCCTGACTTTC
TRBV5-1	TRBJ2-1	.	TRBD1	CASSSDRGNEQFF	TGCGCCAGCAGCTCGGACAGGGGCAATGAGCAGTTCTTC
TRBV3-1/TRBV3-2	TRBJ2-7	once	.	CASSQDLRQVNEQYF	TGTGCCAGCAGCCAAGATCTTCGACAGGTCAACGAGCAGTACTTC
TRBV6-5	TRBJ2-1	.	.	CASSPLAGVASEQFF	TGTGCCAGCAGTCCCCTAGCAGGGGTAGCCAGTGAGCAGTTCTTC
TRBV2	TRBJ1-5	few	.	CASSPRAHSNQPQHF	TGTGCCAGCAGCCCGCGGGCCCATAGCAATCAGCCCCAGCATTTT
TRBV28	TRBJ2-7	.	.	CASSPLYEQYF	TGTGCCAGCAGCCCCCTCTACGAGCAGTACTTC
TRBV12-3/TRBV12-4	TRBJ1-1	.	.	CASSLDKTEAFF	TGTGCCAGCAGTTTAGACAAGACTGAAGCTTTCTTT
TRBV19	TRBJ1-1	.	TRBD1	CASGTGWLAEAFF	TGTGCCAGCGGGACAGGGTGGTTAGCTGAAGCTTTCTTT
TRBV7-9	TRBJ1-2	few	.	CASTPSGGSNYGYTF	TGTGCCAGCACCCCGTCCGGGGGGTCGAACTATGGCTACACCTTC
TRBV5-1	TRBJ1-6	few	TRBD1	CASSLGTGLTGNSPLHF	TGCGCCAGCAGCTTGGGGACAGGGCTGACGGGGAATTCACCCCTCCACTTT
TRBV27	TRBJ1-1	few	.	CASRWTANTEAFF	TGTGCCAGCAGATGGACAGCGAACACTGAAGCTTTCTTT
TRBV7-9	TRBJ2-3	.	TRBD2	CASSFLGRGNTDTQYF	TGTGCCAGCAGCTTTTTAGGGCGGGGGAACACAGATACGCAGTATTTT
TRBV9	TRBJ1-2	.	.	CASSVGSQGLAGYTF	TGTGCCAGCAGCGTAGGTAGTCAGGGGCTGGCGGGCTACACCTTC
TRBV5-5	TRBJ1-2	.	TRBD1	CASSLGLTRTGRYGYTF	TGTGCCAGCAGCTTGGGGCTGACCCGGACAGGGAGGTATGGCTACACCTTC
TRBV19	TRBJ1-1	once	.	CASSRRDGGNTEAFF	TGTGCCAGTAGTAGACGGGACGGGGGGAACACTGAAGCTTTCTTT
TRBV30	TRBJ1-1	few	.	CAWSGGTSNTEAFF	TGTGCCTGGAGTGGAGGGACATCGAACACTGAAGCTTTCTTT
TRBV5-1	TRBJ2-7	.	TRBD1	CASSLEATGGAYEQYF	TGCGCCAGCAGCTTGGAGGCGACAGGGGGTGCCTACGAGCAGTACTTC
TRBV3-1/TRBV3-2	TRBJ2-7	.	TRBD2	CASSRTAGGARTYEQYF	TGTGCCAGCAGCCGAACGGCGGGGGGGGCGCGAACCTACGAGCAGTACTTC
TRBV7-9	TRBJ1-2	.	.	CASSSIPHNYGYTF	TGTGCCAGCAGTTCAATACCACACAACTATGGCTACACCTTC
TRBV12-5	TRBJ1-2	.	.	CASGLRAYGYTF	TGTGCTAGTGGTTTACGTGCGTATGGCTACACCTTC
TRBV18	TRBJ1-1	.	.	CASSRGSNTEAFF	TGTGCCAGCTCAAGGGGTTCAAACACTGAAGCTTTCTTT
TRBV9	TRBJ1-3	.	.	CASSVAEARTGNTIYF	TGTGCCAGCAGCGTTGCAGAGGCAAGAACTGGAAACACCATATATTTT
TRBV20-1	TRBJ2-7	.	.	CSARGPGEQYF	TGCAGTGCTAGAGGACCGGGAGAGCAGTACTTC
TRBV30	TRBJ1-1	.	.	CAWRTANTEAFF	TGTGCCTGGAGAACAGCGAACACTGAAGCTTTCTTT
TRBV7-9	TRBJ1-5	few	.	CASSLGGPRDGQPQHF	TGTGCCAGCAGCTTAGGGGGGCCCCGGGATGGTCAGCCCCAGCATTTT